This T cell receptor beta chain was captured by sequencing in a study of blood T cell repertoires in COVID-19. The V end lost 7 bases, the J end lost 6 bases, and 20 bases lay between the germline ends. The germline V gene has CDR1 SGHRS and CDR2 YFSETQ. This CDR3 spans 16 amino acids. The repertoire was sequenced with immunoSEQ multiplex PCR; TCRdb's copy has only in-frame clones and lacks some. The sample yields around 100,000 clones, 70% to 90% seen once. Sequenced sample: peripheral blood. This clonotype was obtained from a woman aged 60-75 years with acute or convalescent COVID-19. The rearrangement links TRBV5-1 to TRBJ2-6; possibly TRBD2 for D (5 bases). DNA of the CDR3: TGCGCCAGCGGGAGCGGTTTGCCCCCTGAGGCCAACGTCCTGACTTTC. Amino acids: CASGSGLPPEANVLTF.